The 20 T cell receptor beta chains in this list originate from one sample, sequenced in a study of blood T cell repertoires in COVID-19. Clones were sequenced by immunoSEQ multiplex PCR, and TCRdb holds only the in-frame ones, with some missing. The table includes roughly 88,000 clones, 80% to 95% detected once. Sample: peripheral blood. These receptor sequences come from a woman aged 45-59 years in a cohort sampled during active COVID-19.

This chain connects TRBV28 to TRBJ2-5, with 9 bases matching TRBD1. This CDR3 is 13 amino acids long. V shed 8 bases, J shed 4 bases, and the junction held 5 bases outside the gene matches. Germline CDR1 reads MDHEN; CDR2 reads SYDVKM. CDR3: CASGTGGRETQYF. CDR3 bases: TGTGCCAGCGGAACAGGGGGCCGAGAGACCCAGTACTTC.

The rearrangement uses TRBV9 and TRBJ1-2; D not resolved. This CDR3 contains 15 residues. Per germline, CDR1 SGDLS and CDR2 YYNGEE. Between the trimmed V and J ends, which lost 4 bases and 0 bases, there was a span of 13 bases. The CDR3 here is CASSQTAVTNYGYTF. In nucleotides, the CDR3 is TGTGCCAGCAGCCAAACGGCGGTGACTAACTATGGCTACACCTTC.

The chain is built from TRBV11-2 and TRBJ2-1; 7 bases are a match to TRBD2. The CDR3 totals 15 residues. Germline CDR1 SGHAT, CDR2 FQNNGV. With V trimmed by 1 base and J by 2 bases, 2 bases remained unmatched. This CDR3 reads CASSLVAGAYNEQFF. Written as DNA, the CDR3 is TGTGCCAGCAGCTTAGTCGCGGGAGCCTACAATGAGCAGTTCTTC. The entire variable domain, with the rest obtained from reference TRBV11-2 and TRBJ2-1, is as follows: EAGVAQSPRYKIIEKRQSVAFWCNPISGHATLYWYQQILGQGPKLLIQFQNNGVVDDSQLPKDRFSAERLKGVDSTLKIQPAKLEDSAVYLCASSLVAGAYNEQFFGPGTRLTVL.

The J gene is TRBJ2-7, the V gene TRBV7-8; tentative D call: TRBD2 (5 bases). Between the trimmed V and J ends, which lost 4 bases and 4 bases, there was a span of 14 bases. CDR1 and CDR2 from the germline V gene are SGHVS and FQNEAQ. The CDR3 has 14 amino acids. Here the CDR3 reads CASSSTGKGYEQYF. In DNA, the CDR3 is TGTGCCAGCAGCTCTACGGGAAAGGGATACGAGCAGTACTTC.

In this sample, this clone turned up once. The rearrangement joins TRBV3-1 (or the pseudogene TRBV3-2) to TRBJ1-5; D is uncertain. CDR1 and CDR2 from the germline V gene are LGHDT and YNNKEL (reference sequence). The CDR3 consists of 16 residues. The germline V and J ends were trimmed by 3 bases and 2 bases, with 14 bases remaining between them. The CDR3 loop is CASSQSFGVGNQPQHF. As DNA, the CDR3 is TGTGCCAGCAGCCAGTCATTCGGGGTAGGCAATCAGCCCCAGCATTTT.

The chain has TRBV11-2 and TRBJ1-5, with unresolved D. Germline V gene lookup returns CDR1 SGHAT and CDR2 FQNNGV. V lost 0 bases and J 0 bases, leaving 9 bases between the germline ends. The CDR3 covers 16 residues. CDR3 loop: CASSLELSNSNQPQHF. The CDR3 nucleotides are TGTGCCAGCAGCTTAGAACTCTCGAATAGCAATCAGCCCCAGCATTTT.

This rearrangement joins TRBV6-5 to TRBJ2-2, with D uncertain. The CDR3 is 14 amino acids. CDR1 MNHEY and CDR2 SVGAGI come from the germline V gene. V dropped 8 bases and J dropped 3 bases, with 13 bases sitting between them. CDR3 nucleotide sequence: TGTGCCAGCTTCATTGGCTCAGACACCGGGGAGCTGTTTTTT. This codes for CASFIGSDTGELFF.

The CDR3 bases are TGCGCCAGCAGCCAGGGGGACTCGTCCGGGTGGGGGCAGTACTTC. It codes for CASSQGDSSGWGQYF. The chain uses TRBV4-1 and TRBJ2-7, with D perhaps TRBD2 (6 bases). CDR1 is MGHRA and CDR2 is YSYEKL in the germline V gene. Trimming cost V 3 bases and J 9 bases, with 21 bases left between them. The CDR3 is made up of 15 amino acids.

The genes are TRBV6-5 and TRBJ2-1; 12 nucleotides align to TRBD2. CDR3 size: 15 residues. The V segment lost 6 bases and the J segment 9 bases; nucleotides outside the gene matches: 9. Germline lookup yields CDR1 MNHEY and CDR2 SVGAGI. DNA for the CDR3: TGTGCCAGCAGCCTCGGACTAGCGGGAAATTCTGAGCAGTTCTTC. It encodes CASSLGLAGNSEQFF.

This rearrangement joins TRBV11-3 to TRBJ2-2; D uncertain. Trimming pared 5 bases from V and 6 bases from J, leaving 7 bases between. From germline, CDR1 is SGHNT and CDR2 YENEEA. The CDR3 extends over 12 amino acids. CDR3 sequence (DNA): TGTGCCAGCAGCGGTTTAGCCGGGGAGCTGTTTTTT. Translated, it gives CASSGLAGELFF. Supplemented by reference TRBV11-3 and TRBJ2-2, the full variable domain reads EAGVVQSPRYKIIEKKQPVAFWCNPISGHNTLYWYLQNLGQGPELLIRYENEEAVDDSQLPKDRFSAERLKGVDSTLKIQPAELGDSAVYLCASSGLAGELFFGEGSRLTVL.

This chain links TRBV20-1 with TRBJ2-3; D not certain. V was clipped by 2 bases and J by 5 bases, with 5 bases between them. The germline V gene has CDR1 DFQATT and CDR2 SNEGSKA (reference sequence). CDR3 length: 11 amino acids. The CDR3, as DNA: TGCAGTGCTAGAATCCAAGATACGCAGTATTTT. It is translated as CSARIQDTQYF.

The J gene is TRBJ2-3, the V gene TRBV30; TRBD2 matches 13 bases. The CDR3 is 18 amino acids. With 3 bases clipped from V and 1 base from J, the junction kept 10 bases outside the gene matches. Per the germline V gene, CDR1 is GTSNPN and CDR2 is SVGIG (reference sequence). CDR3 sequence (DNA): TGTGCCTGGAGCGAGGGGGGGACTAGCGGGACGCGCACAGATACGCAGTATTTT. Its protein product is CAWSEGGTSGTRTDTQYF.

The chain joins TRBV6-5 to TRBJ2-2; perhaps TRBD1 as D (5 bases). Trimming shortened V by 6 bases and J by 1 base, and 12 bases separated the two germline ends. In germline, CDR1 is MNHEY, CDR2 SVGAGI. This CDR3 is 15 amino acids long. For the CDR3, the DNA is TGTGCCAGCAGGAGGACACGCCAGAACACCGGGGAGCTGTTTTTT. Protein: CASRRTRQNTGELFF.

In regard to this clone: Germline is not matched at one junction end, which may reflect a read error. The rearrangement links TRBV4-1 to TRBJ1-1, with 8 bases that match TRBD1. CDR1 MGHRA and CDR2 YSYEKL come from the germline V gene. This CDR3 contains 15 residues. Here the CDR3 DNA reads TGCGCCAGCAGCCGAGGACAGGGTTTGAAAACTGAAGCTTTCTTT. Its protein is CASSRGQGLKTEAFF.

The chain carries TRBV24-1 and TRBJ2-1; TRBD1 matches 8 bases. Trimming at V came to 6 bases and at J to 5 bases, leaving 8 bases not matched to a gene. This CDR3 contains 15 residues. The V gene's germline CDR1 is KGHDR and CDR2 SFDVKD. The CDR3 sequence: CATSTPGQGDNEQFF. The CDR3 coding sequence is TGTGCCACCAGTACCCCCGGACAGGGTGACAATGAGCAGTTCTTC.

The chain links TRBV11-2 to TRBJ2-3; 7 positions match TRBD2. Germline values: CDR1 SGHAT, CDR2 FQNNGV. The CDR3 covers 19 residues. Trimming at V came to 0 bases and at J to 2 bases, leaving 14 bases not matched to a gene. The CDR3 bases are TGTGCCAGCAGCTTAGATTCGGGTCAAGCGGGACGGGACACAGATACGCAGTATTTT. Protein product: CASSLDSGQAGRDTDTQYF. Variable domain in full (rest from reference TRBV11-2 and TRBJ2-3): EAGVAQSPRYKIIEKRQSVAFWCNPISGHATLYWYQQILGQGPKLLIQFQNNGVVDDSQLPKDRFSAERLKGVDSTLKIQPAKLEDSAVYLCASSLDSGQAGRDTDTQYFGPGTRLTVL.

The genes are TRBV7-2 and TRBJ2-1; 7 bases align to TRBD2. This CDR3 contains 14 residues. Germline V lookup: CDR1 SGHTA, CDR2 FQGNSA. V trimming: 6 bases; J trimming: 9 bases; junction bases outside the gene matches: 11. The CDR3 reads CASSRRDYIGEQFF. CDR3 sequence (DNA): TGTGCCAGCAGTCGCCGGGACTACATTGGTGAGCAGTTCTTC.

The chain links TRBV19 to TRBJ1-5, with 11 bases identical to TRBD1. The CDR3 runs to 13 residues. Germline V lookup: CDR1 LNHDA, CDR2 SQIVND (reference sequence). Unmatched junction bases numbered 9, after V lost 6 bases and J lost 14 bases. Here the CDR3 DNA reads TGTGCCAGTAGGGGAACCGGGACAGGGGGAAAGCATTTT. This gives the protein CASRGTGTGGKHF.

The chain is built from TRBV10-3 and TRBJ2-3; the D gene is possibly TRBD2 (6 bases). The CDR3 runs 14 residues. The germline V gene encodes CDR1 ENHRY and CDR2 SYGVKD. V was clipped by 3 bases and J by 5 bases, with 12 bases between them. The CDR3 region is CAISDTSRGDTQYF. DNA of the CDR3: TGTGCCATCAGTGACACTAGCAGAGGAGATACGCAGTATTTT.

The chain combines TRBV3-1 (or the pseudogene TRBV3-2) with TRBJ1-2; the match to TRBD1 covers 7 bases. From germline, CDR1 is LGHDT and CDR2 YNNKEL (reference sequence). The CDR3 totals 12 residues. Germline trimming cut 7 bases from V and 4 bases from J; bases unmatched to any gene: 3. Here the CDR3 reads CASIGGGYGYTF. The CDR3 nucleotides are TGTGCCAGCATAGGGGGCGGCTATGGCTACACCTTC.